This T cell receptor beta chain appears in the sequencing data of a study of OX40 agonist ivuxolimab in advanced cancers. Study information: Recorded diagnoses for dose-escalation patients were hepatocellular carcinoma, melanoma, renal cell or head and neck cancer. Three patients, one with hepatocellular carcinoma and two with cutaneous melanoma, achieved partial responses.

Data came from immunoSEQ multiplex PCR; TCRdb stores just in-frame clones and leaves some out. Found here are about 91,000 clones, under 90% of them singletons; the top ten hold around 1.1%. The CDR3 is made up of 13 amino acids. The germline gives CDR1 SQVTM, CDR2 ANQGSEA. Deletions cut 7 bases from V and 5 bases from J, with 15 bases between. Study-level results: The study observed clonal expansion of CD4+ and CD8+ blood T cells by week 6 at 0.1 to 3.0 mg/kg. Compared with others, partial responders at 0.1-3.0 mg/kg displayed clonal expansion among the lowest.

As regards this clone: Its antigen is unknown.

The sample consisted of CD4+ or CD8+ T cells sorted from blood, taken in a trial of the OX40 agonist ivuxolimab. The TCR comes from an adult with an advanced solid tumor such as melanoma, head and neck, liver or kidney cancer. The chain links TRBV29-1 to TRBJ2-1; D is perhaps TRBD1 (6 bases). DNA for the CDR3: TGCAGCGCCGTAAGGGGGTGGGACAATGAGCAGTTCTTC. This sequence encodes CSAVRGWDNEQFF.